Listed below are T cell receptor beta chains from one sample, sequenced in a study of beta chain features in type 1 diabetes. Clones were sequenced by immunoSEQ multiplex PCR, and TCRdb holds only the in-frame ones, with some missing. The table has around 400,000 clones, 10% to 15% seen once. Specimen: naive CD4+ T cells from blood. These receptors all come from a man aged 18 to 35 in good health. The CDR3 runs from the conserved cysteine through the conserved F or W. D genes are given only for firm matches. Size tells how often a clone was seen (once, few, many) or the class of an expanded clone, and some rows leave it out.

TRBV9,TRBJ2-1,NA,few,TGTGCCAGCAGCGCCCGGGCTCCAGAGGGCCACAATGAGCAGTTCTTC,CASSARAPEGHNEQFF
TRBV9,TRBJ2-7,NA,NA,TGTGCCAGCAGCGCCGCTTTAGGCAGGCCCTTCTCCTACGAGCAGTACTTC,CASSAALGRPFSYEQYF
TRBV6-1,TRBJ2-5,TRBD1,NA,TGTGCCAGCAGTTCAGGGGGCAGAGAGACCCAGTACTTC,CASSSGGRETQYF
TRBV30,TRBJ2-7,NA,NA,TGTGCCTGGAGTGGGGGGGGCAGGCCCTACGAGCAGTACTTC,CAWSGGGRPYEQYF
TRBV30,TRBJ2-2,TRBD1,NA,TGTGCCTGGAGTGTACACAGGGGCACCGGGGAGCTGTTTTTT,CAWSVHRGTGELFF
TRBV18,TRBJ2-1,TRBD2,few,TGTGCCAGCTCCCTCAGCGGGGGGCCGTACAATGAGCAGTTCTTC,CASSLSGGPYNEQFF
TRBV28,TRBJ2-1,TRBD2,NA,TGTGCCAGCAGTTTATTGAGCGGGAGATTAGTAGGTGAGCAGTTCTTC,CASSLLSGRLVGEQFF
TRBV7-9,TRBJ1-3,NA,many,TGTGCCAGCAGCCTCAGGGAACATTTT,CASSLREHF
TRBV11-2,TRBJ2-6,NA,few,TGTGCCAGCAGCTTAGTCCCTGGGAGATCTGGGGCCAACGTCCTGACTTTC,CASSLVPGRSGANVLTF
TRBV5-1,TRBJ1-2,TRBD1,few,TGCGCCAGCAGCCCCCGGGACAGGGGCTATGGCTACACCTTC,CASSPRDRGYGYTF
TRBV30,TRBJ2-1,TRBD2,NA,TGTGCCTGGAGTGCGGGACTAGCGGGGCCGAGTGAGCAGTTCTTC,CAWSAGLAGPSEQFF
TRBV15,TRBJ2-5,NA,NA,TGTGCCACCAGCAGAGGGTCAGGGGCCCCAGAGACCCAGTACTTC,CATSRGSGAPETQYF
TRBV7-7,TRBJ1-4,TRBD1,few,TGTGCCAGCAGCCTCCGACAGGGTGGAGGAAAACTGTTTTTT,CASSLRQGGGKLFF
TRBV7-3,TRBJ2-3,TRBD2,NA,TGTGCCAGCAGCTTCGGACTAGCGGGAGTAGATACGCAGTATTTT,CASSFGLAGVDTQYF
TRBV15,TRBJ2-7,TRBD1,few,TGTGCCACCAGACAGGGGGCAACCTACGAGCAGTACTTC,CATRQGATYEQYF
TRBV5-6,TRBJ2-3,NA,few,TGTGCCAGCAGCTTGACAGGGACAGATACGCAGTATTTT,CASSLTGTDTQYF
TRBV4-2,TRBJ2-7,TRBD1,few,TGTGCCAGCAGCACAGGGGGCGTTTACGAGCAGTACTTC,CASSTGGVYEQYF
TRBV29-1,TRBJ2-7,TRBD1,few,TGCAGCGTCAGGACAGGGGGCATCGAGCAGTACTTC,CSVRTGGIEQYF
TRBV19,TRBJ1-5,NA,few,TGTGCCAGTAGAGCCCTGTACAGGGAAAGCAATCAGCCCCAGCATTTT,CASRALYRESNQPQHF
TRBV9,TRBJ1-1,NA,few,TGTGCCAGCAGCGTAGTCGGGGAAGGACGGACTGAAGCTTTCTTT,CASSVVGEGRTEAFF
TRBV28,TRBJ1-5,NA,NA,TGTGCCAGCAGTTGGGCCAGGGGAAACAATCAGCCCCAGCATTTT,CASSWARGNNQPQHF
TRBV6-4,TRBJ2-3,NA,few,TGTGCCAGCAGTGCCCTATCAAGCACAGATACGCAGTATTTT,CASSALSSTDTQYF
TRBV9,TRBJ2-1,TRBD2,few,TGTGCCAGCAGCGTAGGCGGGGGGCGATACAATGAGCAGTTCTTC,CASSVGGGRYNEQFF
TRBV30,TRBJ1-2,NA,few,TGTGCCTGGAGCCTGCGGGGGACAATCAACTATGGCTACACCTTC,CAWSLRGTINYGYTF
TRBV30,TRBJ2-7,NA,NA,TGTGCCTGGGCGTCCGCCTACGAGCAGTACTTC,CAWASAYEQYF
TRBV7-8,TRBJ1-2,NA,NA,TGTGCCAGCAGCCGCACATTGGCAGGGGCTAACTATGGCTACACCTTC,CASSRTLAGANYGYTF
TRBV18,TRBJ1-5,NA,few,TGTGCCAGCTCACCGGACAGCGCTGGGGGCAATCAGCCCCAGCATTTT,CASSPDSAGGNQPQHF
TRBV11-1,TRBJ2-1,NA,NA,TGTGCCAGCACCCAGCGCAATGAGCAGTTCTTC,CASTQRNEQFF
TRBV9,TRBJ2-5,TRBD2,few,TGTGCCAGCAGCGTAGGACTAGCGGGAAACCTCCAAGAGACCCAGTACTTC,CASSVGLAGNLQETQYF
TRBV7-8,TRBJ2-7,NA,few,TGTGCCAGCAGCTTGAGGGGGTTCCCCTCCTACGAGCAGTACTTC,CASSLRGFPSYEQYF
TRBV5-1,TRBJ2-5,NA,few,TGCGCCAGCAGCTTGGCAGGTCGTGGGACCCAGTACTTC,CASSLAGRGTQYF
TRBV5-4,TRBJ1-2,NA,few,TGTGCCAGCAGCCAGTCTCGGACGGGGGGCTACTATGGCTACACCTTC,CASSQSRTGGYYGYTF
TRBV5-4,TRBJ2-7,NA,NA,TGTGCCAGCAGCTTGGGAGTTAGCGGCTCCTACGAGCAGTACTTC,CASSLGVSGSYEQYF
TRBV10-3,TRBJ2-5,TRBD1,few,TGTGCCATCAGGTTATCTACAGGGGTACAGGAGACCCAGTACTTC,CAIRLSTGVQETQYF
TRBV19,TRBJ1-5,NA,NA,TGTGCCAGTAGTAATCAGGTTAGCAATCAGCCCCAGCATTTT,CASSNQVSNQPQHF
TRBV5-1,TRBJ1-6,TRBD1,few,TGCGCCAGCAGCCCGAACAGGGGGCTCGGTTCACCCCTCCACTTT,CASSPNRGLGSPLHF
TRBV11-1,TRBJ2-5,NA,NA,TGTGCCAGCAGCTGGAGGGGAGGTCAAGAGACCCAGTACTTC,CASSWRGGQETQYF
TRBV11-1,TRBJ1-1,NA,few,TGTGCCAGCAGCTTGGGCTGGGCGAACACTGAAGCTTTCTTT,CASSLGWANTEAFF
TRBV11-2,TRBJ2-1,TRBD2,NA,TGTGCCAGCAGCTTCCTAGCGGGGCCGGGCGGGCAGTTCTTC,CASSFLAGPGGQFF
TRBV4-3,TRBJ2-7,NA,NA,TGCGCCAGCAGCCGAGGATACGGACACTCCTACGAGCAGTACTTC,CASSRGYGHSYEQYF
TRBV7-2,TRBJ2-1,TRBD1,few,TGTGCCAGCAGCGTAACCGGGACAGGGGGCTACGATGAGCAGTTCTTC,CASSVTGTGGYDEQFF
TRBV5-4,TRBJ1-2,TRBD1,few,TGTGCCAGCAGCTCCCCGGGACAGGGGCTTCATCCTCTTGGCTACACCTTC,CASSSPGQGLHPLGYTF
TRBV4-3,TRBJ1-5,NA,few,TGCGCCAGCAGCCAACGGGAACATCAGCCCCAGCATTTT,CASSQREHQPQHF
TRBV9,TRBJ2-7,NA,NA,TGTGCCAGCAGCGTAGGAAAGCCACCCTCCCGGGGAGAGCAGTACTTC,CASSVGKPPSRGEQYF
TRBV5-4,TRBJ1-2,NA,NA,TGTGCCAGCAGCTTGGCGCCGGGTGAGAACTATGGCTACACCTTC,CASSLAPGENYGYTF
TRBV6-6,TRBJ2-2,NA,few,TGTGCCAGCAGTTACTCTAGGGGCACCGGGGAGCTGTTTTTT,CASSYSRGTGELFF
TRBV5-4,TRBJ2-1,TRBD2,NA,TGTGCCAGCAGCTCAGGACTAGCGGGGGTAAATGAGCAGTTCTTC,CASSSGLAGVNEQFF
TRBV25-1,TRBJ2-1,TRBD2,few,TGTGCCAGCACCCCACGGGGCGGGGGTTACTCCTACAATGAGCAGTTCTTC,CASTPRGGGYSYNEQFF
TRBV5-1,TRBJ2-7,NA,NA,TGCGCCAGCAGCTTGGCCGTGTTCTACGAGCAGTACTTC,CASSLAVFYEQYF
TRBV28,TRBJ1-5,NA,few,TGTGCCAGCAGTTTACCAGGTTCACCCCAGCATTTT,CASSLPGSPQHF
TRBV7-2,TRBJ1-2,NA,few,TGTGCCAGCAGCTTCCAGGGAGGCGGCGGCTACACCTTC,CASSFQGGGGYTF